The sequence of this T cell receptor (beta chain) was determined in a study of blood T cell repertoires in COVID-19. Across the whole study: Whether acute or convalescent, the COVID-19 samples came from the United States, Italy and Spain.

Sequencing used immunoSEQ multiplex PCR; TCRdb keeps in-frame clones, though not all of them. Of 100,000 to 130,000 clones in the sample, about 93% were seen once. Germline CDR1 and CDR2: ENHRY and SYGVKD. With 4 bases clipped from V and 5 bases from J, the junction kept 7 bases outside the gene matches. This CDR3 region has 14 residues. J is TRBJ1-2 and V is TRBV10-3; 7 bases are a match to TRBD1. This sequence originates from a woman under 40 with acute or convalescent COVID-19. The specimen sequenced was peripheral blood. The CDR3 is CAISVAAGGYGYTF. Written as DNA, the CDR3 is TGTGCCATCAGTGTGGCGGCAGGGGGTTATGGCTACACCTTC.